This T cell receptor beta chain is from a study of blood T cell repertoires in COVID-19. Libraries were prepared by immunoSEQ multiplex PCR; TCRdb keeps only in-frame clonotypes and omits some of them. The sample carries 250,000 to 300,000 clones, about 90% recorded once. The table lists this clone with a few counts. CDR3 size: 17 residues. CDR1 and CDR2 from the germline V gene are SGHRS and YFSETQ. Trimming took 5 bases from V and 4 from J; bases not matched to a gene: 15. The sequencing input was PBMCs or T cells enriched from blood (not recorded which). This receptor was obtained from a human donor in a cohort exposed to, infected with or recovered from COVID-19 (not recorded which). The donor label of this sample is uncertain. V and J are TRBV5-1 and TRBJ2-3, with 8 bases aligning to TRBD2. CDR3 in amino acids: CASRGYHQRGKPDTQYF. CDR3 in DNA: TGCGCCAGCAGAGGTTACCATCAGCGGGGGAAGCCAGATACGCAGTATTTT.